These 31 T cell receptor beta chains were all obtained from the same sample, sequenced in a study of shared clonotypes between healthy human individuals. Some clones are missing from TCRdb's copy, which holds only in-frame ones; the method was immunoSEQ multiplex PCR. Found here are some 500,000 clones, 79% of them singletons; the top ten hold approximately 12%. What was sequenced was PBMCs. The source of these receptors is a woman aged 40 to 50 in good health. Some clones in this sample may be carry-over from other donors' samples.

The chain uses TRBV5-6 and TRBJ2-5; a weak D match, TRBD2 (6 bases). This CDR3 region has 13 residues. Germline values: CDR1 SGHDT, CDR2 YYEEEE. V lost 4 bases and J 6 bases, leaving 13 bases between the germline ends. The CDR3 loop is CASSQFGGKTQYF. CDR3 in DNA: TGTGCCAGCAGCCAGTTCGGAGGGAAGACCCAGTACTTC.

CDR3 protein: CASSDPGGTNEKLFF. CDR3 nucleotides: TGTGCCAGCAGTGACCCAGGGGGCACTAATGAAAAACTGTTTTTT. This chain connects TRBV27 to TRBJ1-4, with 8 bases identical to TRBD1. V was pared by 5 bases and J by 2 bases, with 4 bases of the junction left unmatched. The germline V gene has CDR1 MNHEY and CDR2 SMNVEV (reference sequence). CDR3 length equals 15 residues.

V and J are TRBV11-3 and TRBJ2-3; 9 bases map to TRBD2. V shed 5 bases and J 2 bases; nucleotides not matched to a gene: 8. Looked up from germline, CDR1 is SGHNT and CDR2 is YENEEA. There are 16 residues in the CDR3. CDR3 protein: CASSPSGTSNTDTQYF. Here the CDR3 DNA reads TGTGCCAGCAGCCCTAGCGGGACATCAAACACAGATACGCAGTATTTT.

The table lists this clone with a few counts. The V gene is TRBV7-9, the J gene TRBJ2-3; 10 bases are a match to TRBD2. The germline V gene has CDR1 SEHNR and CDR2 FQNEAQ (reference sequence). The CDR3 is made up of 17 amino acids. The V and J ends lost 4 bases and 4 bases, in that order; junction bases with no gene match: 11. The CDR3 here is CASSSRYSGRIPDTQYF. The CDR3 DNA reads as TGTGCCAGCAGCTCACGTTATAGCGGGAGGATTCCAGATACGCAGTATTTT.

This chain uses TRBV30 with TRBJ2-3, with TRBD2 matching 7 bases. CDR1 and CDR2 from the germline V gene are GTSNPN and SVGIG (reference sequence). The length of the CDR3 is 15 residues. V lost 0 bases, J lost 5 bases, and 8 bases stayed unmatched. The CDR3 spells CAWSVLAGVIDTQYF. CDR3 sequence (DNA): TGTGCCTGGAGTGTACTTGCGGGAGTTATAGATACGCAGTATTTT.

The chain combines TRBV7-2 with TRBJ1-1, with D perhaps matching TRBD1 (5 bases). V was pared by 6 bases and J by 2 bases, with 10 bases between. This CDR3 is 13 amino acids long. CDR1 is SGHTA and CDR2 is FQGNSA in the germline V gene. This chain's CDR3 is CASRPTVNTEAFF. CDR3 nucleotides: TGTGCCAGCAGACCGACAGTTAACACTGAAGCTTTCTTT.

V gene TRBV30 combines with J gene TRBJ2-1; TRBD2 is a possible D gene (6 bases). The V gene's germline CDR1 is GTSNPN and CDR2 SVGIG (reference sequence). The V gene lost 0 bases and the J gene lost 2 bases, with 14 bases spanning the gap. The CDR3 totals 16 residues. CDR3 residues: CAWSVRGRQPYNEQFF. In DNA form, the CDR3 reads TGTGCCTGGAGTGTACGGGGGAGACAGCCCTACAATGAGCAGTTCTTC.

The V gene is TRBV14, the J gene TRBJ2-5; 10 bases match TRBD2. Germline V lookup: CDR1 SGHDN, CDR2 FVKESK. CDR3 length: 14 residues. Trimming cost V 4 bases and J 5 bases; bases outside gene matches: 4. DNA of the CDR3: TGTGCCAGCAGCCGAGCGGGAGGGTTGGAGACCCAGTACTTC. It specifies CASSRAGGLETQYF.

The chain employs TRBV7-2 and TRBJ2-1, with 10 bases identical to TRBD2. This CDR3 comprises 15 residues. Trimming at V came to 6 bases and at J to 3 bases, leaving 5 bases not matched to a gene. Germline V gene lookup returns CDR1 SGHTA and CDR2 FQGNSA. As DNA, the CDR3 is TGTGCCAGCAGAGTATCTAGCGGGAGCTACAATGAGCAGTTCTTC. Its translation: CASRVSSGSYNEQFF.

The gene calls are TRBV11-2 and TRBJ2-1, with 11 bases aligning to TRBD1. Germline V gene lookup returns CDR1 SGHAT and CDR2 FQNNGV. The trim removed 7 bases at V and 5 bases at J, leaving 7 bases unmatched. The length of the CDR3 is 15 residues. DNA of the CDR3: TGTGCCAGCACCTTGGACAGGGGGCTCCACAATGAGCAGTTCTTC. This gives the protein CASTLDRGLHNEQFF.

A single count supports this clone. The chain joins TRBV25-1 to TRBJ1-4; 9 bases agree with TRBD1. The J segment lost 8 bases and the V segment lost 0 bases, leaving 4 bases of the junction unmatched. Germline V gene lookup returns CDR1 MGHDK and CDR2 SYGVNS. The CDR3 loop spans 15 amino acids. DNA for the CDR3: TGTGCCAGCAGTGAATACTCGGGACAGGGCGAAAAACTGTTTTTT. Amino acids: CASSEYSGQGEKLFF.

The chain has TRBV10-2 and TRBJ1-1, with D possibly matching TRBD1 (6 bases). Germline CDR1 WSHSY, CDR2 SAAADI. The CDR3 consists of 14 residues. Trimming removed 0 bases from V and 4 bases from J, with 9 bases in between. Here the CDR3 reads CASSESRGGTEAFF. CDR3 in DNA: TGCGCCAGCAGTGAGTCGAGGGGGGGCACTGAAGCTTTCTTT.

The CDR3 nucleotides are TGTGCCAGTAGCTCACAGGGCGGCACCTACAATGAGCAGTTCTTC. This translates into CASSSQGGTYNEQFF. The chain is built from TRBV19 and TRBJ2-1; possibly TRBD1 for D (6 bases). Germline CDR1 reads LNHDA; CDR2 reads SQIVND (reference sequence). V dropped 6 bases and J dropped 2 bases, with 14 bases sitting between them. The CDR3 consists of 15 residues. Full variable domain (remainder filled in from reference TRBV19 and TRBJ2-1): DGGITQSPKYLFRKEGQNVTLSCEQNLNHDAMYWYRQDPGQGLRLIYYSQIVNDFQKGDIAEGYSVSREKKESFPLTVTSAQKNPTAFYLCASSSQGGTYNEQFFGPGTRLTVL.

CDR3 loop: CSAERTDTQYF. The CDR3 DNA reads as TGCAGTGCGGAGCGGACAGATACGCAGTATTTT. This sequence joins TRBV20-1 and TRBJ2-3; tentative D call: TRBD2 (5 bases). The CDR3 length is 11 residues. Germline CDR1 reads DFQATT; CDR2 reads SNEGSKA (reference sequence). V was clipped by 6 bases and J by 3 bases, with 7 bases between them.

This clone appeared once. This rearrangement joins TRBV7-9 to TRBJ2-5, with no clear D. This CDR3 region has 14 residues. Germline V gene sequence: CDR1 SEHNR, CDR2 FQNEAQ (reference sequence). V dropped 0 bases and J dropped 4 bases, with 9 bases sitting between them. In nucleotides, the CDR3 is TGTGCCAGCAGCTTAGCGCTTCTAGGAGAGACCCAGTACTTC. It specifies CASSLALLGETQYF.

Here the CDR3 reads CASSPGQSYNEQFF. DNA for the CDR3: TGCGCCAGCAGCCCGGGACAGTCCTACAATGAGCAGTTCTTC. This chain uses TRBV5-1 with TRBJ2-1; 7 positions match TRBD1. Germline assignment: CDR1 SGHRS and CDR2 YFSETQ. CDR3 length: 14 residues. Trimming at V came to 4 bases and at J to 1 base, leaving 2 bases not matched to a gene.

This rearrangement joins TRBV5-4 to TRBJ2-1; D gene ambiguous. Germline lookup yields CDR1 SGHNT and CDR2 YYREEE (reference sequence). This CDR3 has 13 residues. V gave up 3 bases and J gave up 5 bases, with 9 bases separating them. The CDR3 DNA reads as TGTGCCAGCAGCTATTCCCGGGACAATGAGCAGTTCTTC. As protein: CASSYSRDNEQFF.

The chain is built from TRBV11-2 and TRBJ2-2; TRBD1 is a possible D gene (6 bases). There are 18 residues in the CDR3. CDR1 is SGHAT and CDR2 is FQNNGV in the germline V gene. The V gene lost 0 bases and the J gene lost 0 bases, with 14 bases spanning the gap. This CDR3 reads CASSLEPGQPANTGELFF. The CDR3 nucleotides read TGTGCCAGCAGCTTAGAGCCCGGACAGCCCGCGAACACCGGGGAGCTGTTTTTT. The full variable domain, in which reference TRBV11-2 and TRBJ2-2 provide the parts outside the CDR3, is EAGVAQSPRYKIIEKRQSVAFWCNPISGHATLYWYQQILGQGPKLLIQFQNNGVVDDSQLPKDRFSAERLKGVDSTLKIQPAKLEDSAVYLCASSLEPGQPANTGELFFGEGSRLTVL.

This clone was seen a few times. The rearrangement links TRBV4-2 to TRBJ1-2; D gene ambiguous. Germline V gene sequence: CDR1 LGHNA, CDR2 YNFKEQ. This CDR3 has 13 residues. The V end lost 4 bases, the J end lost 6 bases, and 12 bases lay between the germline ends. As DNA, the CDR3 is TGTGCCAGCAGCCGACGTACGGAGGATGGCTACACCTTC. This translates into CASSRRTEDGYTF.

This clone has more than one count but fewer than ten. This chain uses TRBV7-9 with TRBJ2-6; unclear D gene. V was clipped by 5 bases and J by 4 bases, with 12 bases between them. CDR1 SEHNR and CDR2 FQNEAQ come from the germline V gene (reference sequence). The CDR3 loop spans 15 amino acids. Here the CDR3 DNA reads TGTGCCAGCAGCCAGGTCCTCGTGGGGGCCAACGTCCTGACTTTC. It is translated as CASSQVLVGANVLTF.

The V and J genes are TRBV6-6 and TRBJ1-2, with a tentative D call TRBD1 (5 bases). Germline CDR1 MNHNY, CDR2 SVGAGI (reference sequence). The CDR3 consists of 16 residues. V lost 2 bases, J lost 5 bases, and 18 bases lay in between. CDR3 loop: CASSYPLTGRIYGYTF. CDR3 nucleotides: TGTGCCAGCAGTTACCCCCTCACAGGACGGATATATGGCTACACCTTC.

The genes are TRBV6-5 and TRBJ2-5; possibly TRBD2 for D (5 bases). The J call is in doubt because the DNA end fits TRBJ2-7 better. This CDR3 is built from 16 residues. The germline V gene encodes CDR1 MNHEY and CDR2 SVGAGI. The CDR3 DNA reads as TGTGCCAGCAGTTACTCGTGGACTCCTAGCCCCTACGAGCAGTACTTC. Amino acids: CASSYSWTPSPYEQYF.

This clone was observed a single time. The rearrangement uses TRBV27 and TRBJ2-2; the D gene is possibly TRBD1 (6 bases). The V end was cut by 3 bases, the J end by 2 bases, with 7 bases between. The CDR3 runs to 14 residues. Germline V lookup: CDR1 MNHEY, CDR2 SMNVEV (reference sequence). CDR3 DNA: TGTGCCAGCAGTTTGGGGACAAACACCGGGGAGCTGTTTTTT. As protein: CASSLGTNTGELFF.

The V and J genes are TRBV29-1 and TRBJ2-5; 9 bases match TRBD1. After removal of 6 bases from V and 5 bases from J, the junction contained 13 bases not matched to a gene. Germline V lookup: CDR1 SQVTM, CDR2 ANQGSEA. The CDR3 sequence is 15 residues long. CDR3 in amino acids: CSVGQGQGSFETQYF. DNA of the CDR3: TGCAGCGTCGGACAAGGACAGGGGAGCTTTGAGACCCAGTACTTC. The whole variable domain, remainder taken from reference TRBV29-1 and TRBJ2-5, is SAVISQKPSRDICQRGTSLTIQCQVDSQVTMMFWYRQQPGQSLTLIATANQGSEATYESGFVIDKFPISRPNLTFSTLTVSNMSPEDSSIYLCSVGQGQGSFETQYFGPGTRLLVL.

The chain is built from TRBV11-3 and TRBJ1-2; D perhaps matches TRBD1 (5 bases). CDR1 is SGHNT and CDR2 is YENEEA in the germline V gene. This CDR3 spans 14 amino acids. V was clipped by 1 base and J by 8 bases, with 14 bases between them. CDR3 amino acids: CASSLGPRGEGYTF. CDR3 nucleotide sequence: TGTGCCAGCAGCTTAGGGCCGAGGGGAGAGGGCTACACCTTC.

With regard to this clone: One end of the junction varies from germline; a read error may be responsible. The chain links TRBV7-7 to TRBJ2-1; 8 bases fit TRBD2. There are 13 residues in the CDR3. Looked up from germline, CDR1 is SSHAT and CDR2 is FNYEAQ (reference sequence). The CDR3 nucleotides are TGTGCTAGCAGCTTGAGCGGGAGTAATGAGCAGTTCTTC. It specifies CASSLSGSNEQFF.

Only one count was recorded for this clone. CDR3 sequence: CASHLPGQGYEQYF. The DNA for the CDR3 is TGTGCCAGCCACCTCCCGGGACAGGGTTACGAGCAGTACTTC. The rearrangement joins TRBV27 to TRBJ2-7, with 9 bases identical to TRBD1. CDR1 MNHEY and CDR2 SMNVEV come from the germline V gene (reference sequence). This CDR3 has 14 residues. V lost 8 bases, J lost 4 bases, and 9 bases stayed unmatched.

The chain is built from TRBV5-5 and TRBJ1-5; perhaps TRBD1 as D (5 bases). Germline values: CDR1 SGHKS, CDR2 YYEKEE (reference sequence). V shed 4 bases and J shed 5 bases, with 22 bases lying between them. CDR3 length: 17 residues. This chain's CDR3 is CASSLRFTGGIYQPQHF. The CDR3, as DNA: TGTGCCAGCAGCCTACGTTTTACAGGTGGAATTTATCAGCCCCAGCATTTT.

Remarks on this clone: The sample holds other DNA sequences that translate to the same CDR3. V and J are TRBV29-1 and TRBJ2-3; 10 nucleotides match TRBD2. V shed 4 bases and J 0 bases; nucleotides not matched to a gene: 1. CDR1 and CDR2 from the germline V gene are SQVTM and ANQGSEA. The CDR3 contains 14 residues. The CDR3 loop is CSVATSGSTDTQYF. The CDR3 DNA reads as TGCAGCGTTGCGACTAGCGGGAGCACAGATACGCAGTATTTT.

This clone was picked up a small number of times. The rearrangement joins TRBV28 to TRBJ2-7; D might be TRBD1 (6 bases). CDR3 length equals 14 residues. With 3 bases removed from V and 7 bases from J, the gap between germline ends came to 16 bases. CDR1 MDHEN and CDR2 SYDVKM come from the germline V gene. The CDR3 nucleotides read TGTGCCAGCAGTTTGTGGCAGGGGAGTTCTGAGCAGTACTTC. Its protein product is CASSLWQGSSEQYF.

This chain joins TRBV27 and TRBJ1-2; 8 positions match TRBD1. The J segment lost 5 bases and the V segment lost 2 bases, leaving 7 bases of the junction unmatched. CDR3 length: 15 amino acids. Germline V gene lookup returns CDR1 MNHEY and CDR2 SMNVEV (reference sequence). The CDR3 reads CASSLTQGQAYGYTF. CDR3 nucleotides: TGTGCCAGCAGTTTAACCCAGGGACAGGCTTATGGCTACACCTTC.